The next 19 T cell receptor beta chains were all read from a single sample in a study of T cell responses to AZD1222 COVID-19 vaccine. The protocol was immunoSEQ multiplex PCR, while the TCRdb copy is restricted to in-frame clones and leaves out a portion. The data hold approximately 130,000 clones, with about 89% observed a single time. Material: peripheral blood, obtained 28 days after the second AZD1222 dose. These receptors came from an adult who received the AZD1222 COVID-19 vaccine.

J is TRBJ1-1 and V is TRBV3-1 (or the pseudogene TRBV3-2); 9 positions match TRBD1. V lost 5 bases, J lost 10 bases, and 11 bases stayed unmatched. CDR3 length: 14 amino acids. Germline lookup yields CDR1 LGHDT and CDR2 YNNKEL (reference sequence). The CDR3 DNA follows: TGTGCCAGCAGCGTACGGGGACAGGGCCCCGGAGCTTTCTTT. Its translation: CASSVRGQGPGAFF.

This chain links TRBV19 with TRBJ1-2, with D unresolved. The CDR3 totals 15 residues. The germline V gene encodes CDR1 LNHDA and CDR2 SQIVND (reference sequence). V lost 6 bases and J 0 bases, leaving 14 bases between the germline ends. The CDR3 coding sequence is TGTGCCAGTAGCCTGAACGTAGAAGCTAACTATGGCTACACCTTC. Translating it yields CASSLNVEANYGYTF.

The sample holds a few counts of this clone. This chain uses TRBV7-8 with TRBJ1-2, with D unresolved. This CDR3 comprises 13 residues. Trimming pared 5 bases from V and 7 bases from J, leaving 14 bases between. Per germline, CDR1 SGHVS and CDR2 FQNEAQ. The CDR3 sequence is CASSQKVLFGYTF. As DNA, the CDR3 is TGTGCCAGCAGCCAGAAAGTTCTCTTTGGCTACACCTTC.

This clone showed up just once. The V and J genes are TRBV14 and TRBJ1-4; 7 bases are a match to TRBD1. CDR1 is SGHDN, CDR2 FVKESK, per germline. The CDR3 loop spans 14 amino acids. After removal of 3 bases from V and 6 bases from J, the junction contained 4 bases not matched to a gene. CDR3 DNA: TGTGCCAGCAGCCAGGAGGGGGCAGATGAAAAACTGTTTTTT. This sequence encodes CASSQEGADEKLFF.

This sequence joins TRBV9 and TRBJ2-3; D unclear. Trimming took 0 bases from V and 3 from J, leaving 8 bases between them. In germline, CDR1 is SGDLS, CDR2 YYNGEE. CDR3 length equals 14 residues. For the CDR3, the DNA is TGTGCCAGCAGCGTAGGGGTCTTTACAGATACGCAGTATTTT. Its translation: CASSVGVFTDTQYF.

The genes are TRBV4-1 and TRBJ1-5; no reliable D call. Trimming removed 0 bases at V and 0 bases at J, with 6 bases between. The CDR3 contains 15 residues. The germline CDR1 and CDR2 sequences are MGHRA and YSYEKL. The CDR3 sequence: CASSQEGYSNQPQHF. The CDR3 coding sequence is TGCGCCAGCAGCCAAGAGGGGTATAGCAATCAGCCCCAGCATTTT.

This clone was detected only a few times. J is TRBJ1-1 and V is TRBV5-8; 8 positions match TRBD1. The CDR3 runs to 10 residues. Per the germline V gene, CDR1 is SGHTS and CDR2 is YDEGEE. Germline trimming cut 5 bases from V and 11 bases from J; bases unmatched to any gene: 2. Here the CDR3 DNA reads TGTGCCAGCAGGGACAGGGTGGCTTTCTTT. It specifies CASRDRVAFF.

The V and J genes are TRBV5-1 and TRBJ1-3, with D tentatively TRBD1 (5 bases). This CDR3 is 14 amino acids long. V lost 2 bases, J lost 8 bases, and 14 bases lay in between. The germline CDR1 and CDR2 sequences are SGHRS and YFSETQ. CDR3 sequence: CASSFGAVDDTIYF. CDR3 in DNA: TGCGCCAGCAGCTTCGGGGCCGTGGATGACACCATATATTTT.

The gene calls are TRBV20-1 and TRBJ1-6, with a weak D call TRBD1 (6 bases). Germline loops: CDR1 DFQATT, CDR2 SNEGSKA (reference sequence). V lost 3 bases and J lost 7, with 16 bases in between. The CDR3 spans 15 residues. This CDR3 reads CSASTAAGDNSPLHF. The CDR3 DNA reads as TGCAGTGCTAGTACAGCCGCAGGGGACAATTCACCCCTCCACTTT.

The chain employs TRBV28 and TRBJ1-6; tentatively, D is TRBD1 (6 bases). The CDR3 runs 12 residues. Trimming took off 3 bases at V and 18 bases at J, with 15 bases between the two ends. CDR1 and CDR2 from the germline V gene are MDHEN and SYDVKM. The CDR3 bases are TGTGCCAGCAGTTTGGAGTCAGGGGTTCCCCACTTT. It encodes CASSLESGVPHF. Combining the CDR3 with reference TRBV28 and TRBJ1-6 gives the whole variable domain DVKVTQSSRYLVKRTGEKVFLECVQDMDHENMFWYRQDPGLGLRLIYFSYDVKMKEKGDIPEGYSVSREKKERFSLILESASTNQTSMYLCASSLESGVPHFGNGTRLTVT.

The chain links TRBV30 to TRBJ1-2; tentative D call: TRBD1 (5 bases). The CDR3 covers 15 residues. Germline V gene lookup returns CDR1 GTSNPN and CDR2 SVGIG (reference sequence). Trimming took 3 bases from V and 1 from J, leaving 15 bases between them. DNA of the CDR3: TGTGCCTGGAGGCTTTTGGGGCTCTTTAACTATGGCTACACCTTC. Translating it yields CAWRLLGLFNYGYTF.

The chain is built from TRBV6-5 and TRBJ2-6; D perhaps matches TRBD2 (6 bases). Germline V gives CDR1 MNHEY, CDR2 SVGAGI. The CDR3 is 14 amino acids. V was pared by 4 bases and J by 3 bases, with 7 bases between. The CDR3 nucleotides are TGTGCCAGCAGTTGGGGACTTGGGGCCAACGTCCTGACTTTC. It is translated as CASSWGLGANVLTF.

This chain links TRBV29-1 with TRBJ1-1; possible D gene TRBD1, 6 bases. V dropped 6 bases and J dropped 5 bases, with 16 bases sitting between them. In germline, CDR1 is SQVTM, CDR2 ANQGSEA. The CDR3 covers 13 residues. The DNA for the CDR3 is TGCAGCGTCTGGAGGGGGGCAGGGACTGAAGCTTTCTTT. Protein sequence: CSVWRGAGTEAFF.

V and J are TRBV7-3 and TRBJ1-2; TRBD1 matches 10 bases. The CDR3 spans 14 residues. The trim removed 5 bases at V and 7 bases at J, leaving 7 bases unmatched. Germline V lookup: CDR1 SGHTA, CDR2 FQGTGA. The CDR3 sequence is CASSQPGQGSGYTF. The DNA for the CDR3 is TGTGCCAGCAGCCAGCCGGGACAGGGGTCTGGCTACACCTTC.

The rearrangement uses TRBV19 and TRBJ1-2, with a tentative D call TRBD1 (5 bases). The CDR3 covers 14 residues. Between the trimmed V and J ends, which lost 1 base and 5 bases, there was a span of 11 bases. Germline-derived CDR1 and CDR2 are LNHDA and SQIVND (reference sequence). The CDR3: CASSIGRAGYGYTF. The DNA for the CDR3 is TGTGCCAGTAGTATAGGAAGGGCAGGGTATGGCTACACCTTC.

The rearrangement uses TRBV6-5 and TRBJ1-6; no definite D call. The CDR3 length is 14 residues. Germline lookup yields CDR1 MNHEY and CDR2 SVGAGI. The V end was cut by 6 bases, the J end by 10 bases, with 16 bases between. The CDR3 nucleotides read TGTGCCAGCAGGACGATCACGGTGGTCTCACCCCTCCACTTT. Residues: CASRTITVVSPLHF.

The chain has TRBV19 and TRBJ2-7; tentative D call: TRBD1 (6 bases). Trimming shortened V by 3 bases and J by 4 bases, and 16 bases separated the two germline ends. CDR3 length: 15 amino acids. Germline V lookup: CDR1 LNHDA, CDR2 SQIVND (reference sequence). The DNA of the CDR3 is TGTGCCAGTAGTATCTGGGGCCAGGGGATTTACGAGCAGTACTTC. Its translation is CASSIWGQGIYEQYF.

The chain links TRBV7-2 to TRBJ1-2; 9 bases agree with TRBD1. Germline assignment: CDR1 SGHTA and CDR2 FQGNSA. The CDR3 has 18 amino acids. Trimming removed 5 bases from V and 0 bases from J; junction bases left unmatched: 13. The CDR3 here is CASSLDAGTGTANYGYTF. The CDR3 bases are TGTGCCAGCAGCCTAGATGCCGGGACAGGGACAGCTAACTATGGCTACACCTTC.

CDR3 DNA: TGCAGCGTTGAGGCTTCCGGGACACCAGGATATTTT. This sequence encodes CSVEASGTPGYF. The chain has TRBV29-1 and TRBJ2-3; D might be TRBD1 (6 bases). From germline, CDR1 is SQVTM and CDR2 ANQGSEA. This CDR3 is 12 amino acids long. The V end was cut by 3 bases, the J end by 15 bases, with 19 bases between.